This TCR beta chain was retrieved from a study of shared T cell receptors in the human thymus. TCRdb keeps only in-frame clones here, not all; method: immunoSEQ multiplex PCR. The data contain some 700,000 clones, approximately 83% of them seen just once; the ten biggest clones take up under 0.012%. This clone was found a few times. Trimming removed 2 bases from V and 2 bases from J; junction bases left unmatched: 19. Germline values: CDR1 SGHRS, CDR2 YFSETQ. The CDR3 covers 20 residues. A further study also used this sample, focusing on human thymus T cells. That report adds: Resections from corrective heart surgery provided thymus tissue. Reports from related research described highly overlapping thymic repertoires among unrelated individuals.

The TCR was taken from a girl younger than two with a congenital heart defect. The chain carries TRBV5-1 and TRBJ2-3; 8 bases align to TRBD2. The sample comprised thymocytes. CDR3 in amino acids: CASSFGPHGLAGNFTDTQYF. The CDR3 DNA reads TGCGCCAGCAGCTTCGGGCCCCATGGTTTAGCGGGGAACTTCACAGATACGCAGTATTTT.